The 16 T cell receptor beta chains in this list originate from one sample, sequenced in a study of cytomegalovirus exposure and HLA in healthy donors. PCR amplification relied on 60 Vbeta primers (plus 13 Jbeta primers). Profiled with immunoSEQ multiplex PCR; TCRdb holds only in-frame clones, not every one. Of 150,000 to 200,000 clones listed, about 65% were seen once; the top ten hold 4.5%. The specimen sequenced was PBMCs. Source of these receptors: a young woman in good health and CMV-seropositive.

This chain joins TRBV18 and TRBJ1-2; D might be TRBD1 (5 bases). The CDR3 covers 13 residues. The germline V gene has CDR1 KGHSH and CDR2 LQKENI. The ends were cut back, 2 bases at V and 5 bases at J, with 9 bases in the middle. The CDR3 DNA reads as TGTGCCAGCTCACCAGAAAAGGGGTATGGCTACACCTTC. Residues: CASSPEKGYGYTF.

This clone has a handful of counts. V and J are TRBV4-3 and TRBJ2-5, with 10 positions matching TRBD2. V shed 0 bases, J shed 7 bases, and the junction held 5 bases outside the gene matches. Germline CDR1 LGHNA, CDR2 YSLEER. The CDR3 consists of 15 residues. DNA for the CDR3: TGCGCCAGCAGCCAAGAATTGGAGCGGGGGGGGACCCAGTACTTC. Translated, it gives CASSQELERGGTQYF.

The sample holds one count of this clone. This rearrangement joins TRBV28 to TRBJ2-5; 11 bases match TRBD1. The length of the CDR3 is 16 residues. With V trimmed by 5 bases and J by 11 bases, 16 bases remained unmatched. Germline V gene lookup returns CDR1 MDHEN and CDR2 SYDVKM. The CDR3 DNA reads TGTGCCAGCAGTCTCGACCCGGGACAGGGGGTAGGAGAGCAGTACTTC. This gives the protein CASSLDPGQGVGEQYF.

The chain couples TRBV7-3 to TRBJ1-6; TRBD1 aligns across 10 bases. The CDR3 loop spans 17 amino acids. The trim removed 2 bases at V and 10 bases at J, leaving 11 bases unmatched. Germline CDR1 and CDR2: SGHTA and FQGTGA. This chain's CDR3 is CASSLAGGTGVFSPLHF. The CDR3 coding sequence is TGTGCCAGCAGCTTAGCAGGGGGGACAGGGGTATTCTCACCCCTCCACTTT.

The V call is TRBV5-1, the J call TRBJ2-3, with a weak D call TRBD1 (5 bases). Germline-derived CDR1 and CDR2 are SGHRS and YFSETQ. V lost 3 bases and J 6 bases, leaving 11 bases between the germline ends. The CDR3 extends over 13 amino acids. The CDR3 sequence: CASSWGTFDTQYF. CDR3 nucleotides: TGCGCCAGCAGCTGGGGCACGTTTGATACGCAGTATTTT. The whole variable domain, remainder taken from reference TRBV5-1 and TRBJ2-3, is KAGVTQTPRYLIKTRGQQVTLSCSPISGHRSVSWYQQTPGQGLQFLFEYFSETQRNKGNFPGRFSGRQFSNSRSEMNVSTLELGDSALYLCASSWGTFDTQYFGPGTRLTVL.

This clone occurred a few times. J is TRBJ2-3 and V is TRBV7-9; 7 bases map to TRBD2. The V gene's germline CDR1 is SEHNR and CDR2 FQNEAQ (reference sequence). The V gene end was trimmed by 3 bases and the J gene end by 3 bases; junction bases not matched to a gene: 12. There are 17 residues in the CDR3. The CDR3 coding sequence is TGTGCCAGCAGCTTCCTGGCGGGAGTAGTTGGGACAGATACGCAGTATTTT. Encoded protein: CASSFLAGVVGTDTQYF.

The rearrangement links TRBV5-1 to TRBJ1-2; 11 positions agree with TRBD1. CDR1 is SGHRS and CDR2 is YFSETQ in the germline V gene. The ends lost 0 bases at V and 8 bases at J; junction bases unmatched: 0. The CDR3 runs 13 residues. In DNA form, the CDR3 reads TGCGCCAGCAGCTTGGGGACAGGGGGCGGCTACACCTTC. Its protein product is CASSLGTGGGYTF.

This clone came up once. CDR3 DNA sequence: TGTGCCAGCAGCACTAGCGGGAGTCGAGACAATGAGCAGTTCTTC. Protein: CASSTSGSRDNEQFF. The gene calls are TRBV7-2 and TRBJ2-1, with TRBD2 matching 11 bases. The V gene end was trimmed by 5 bases and the J gene end by 5 bases; junction bases not matched to a gene: 5. Looked up from germline, CDR1 is SGHTA and CDR2 is FQGNSA. This CDR3 contains 15 residues.

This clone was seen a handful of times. The CDR3 is CASSVGDSTTYEQYF. For the CDR3, the DNA is TGTGCCAGCAGCGTAGGGGACAGTACCACCTACGAGCAGTACTTC. This rearrangement joins TRBV9 to TRBJ2-7; 7 bases agree with TRBD1. CDR3 length: 15 residues. Germline-derived CDR1 and CDR2 are SGDLS and YYNGEE. V was pared by 0 bases and J by 2 bases, with 5 bases of the junction left unmatched.

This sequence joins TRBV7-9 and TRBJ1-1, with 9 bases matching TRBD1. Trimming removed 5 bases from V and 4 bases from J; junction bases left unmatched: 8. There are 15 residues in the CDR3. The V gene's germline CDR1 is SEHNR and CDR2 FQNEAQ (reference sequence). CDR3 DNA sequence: TGTGCCAGCAGCGATACAGGGGGCGTCGGCACTGAAGCTTTCTTT. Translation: CASSDTGGVGTEAFF.

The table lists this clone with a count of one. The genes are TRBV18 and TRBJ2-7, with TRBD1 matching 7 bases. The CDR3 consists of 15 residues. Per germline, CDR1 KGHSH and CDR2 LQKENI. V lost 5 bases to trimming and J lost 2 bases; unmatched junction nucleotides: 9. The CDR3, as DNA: TGTGCCAGCTCATGGGGAGCAGGGGGAGCCTACGAGCAGTACTTC. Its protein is CASSWGAGGAYEQYF.

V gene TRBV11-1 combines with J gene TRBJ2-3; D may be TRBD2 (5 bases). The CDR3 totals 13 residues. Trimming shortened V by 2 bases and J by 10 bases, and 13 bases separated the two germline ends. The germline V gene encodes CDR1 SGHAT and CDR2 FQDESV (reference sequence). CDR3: CASSLSTLEAQYF. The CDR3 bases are TGTGCCAGCAGCTTATCCACGTTGGAGGCGCAGTATTTT.

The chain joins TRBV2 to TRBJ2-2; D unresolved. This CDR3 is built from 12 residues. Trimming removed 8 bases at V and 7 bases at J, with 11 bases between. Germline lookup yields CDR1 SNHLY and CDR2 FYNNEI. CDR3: CASFSSDGELFF. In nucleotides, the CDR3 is TGTGCCAGCTTCTCTAGTGACGGGGAGCTGTTTTTT.

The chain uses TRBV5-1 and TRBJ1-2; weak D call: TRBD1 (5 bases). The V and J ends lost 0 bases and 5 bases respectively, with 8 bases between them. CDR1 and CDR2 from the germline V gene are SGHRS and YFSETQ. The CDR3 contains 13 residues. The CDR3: CASSLAQGYGYTF. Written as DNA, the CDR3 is TGCGCCAGCAGCTTGGCCCAGGGATATGGCTACACCTTC.

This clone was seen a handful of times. CDR3 bases: TGTGCCATCAGTGACGGACAGGGTGGGGGCTACGAGCAGTACTTC. As protein: CAISDGQGGGYEQYF. This chain uses TRBV10-3 with TRBJ2-7; TRBD1 agrees at 8 bases. The CDR3 totals 15 residues. Germline V gene lookup returns CDR1 ENHRY and CDR2 SYGVKD. J gave up 3 bases and V 3 bases, and 7 bases lay outside the gene matches.

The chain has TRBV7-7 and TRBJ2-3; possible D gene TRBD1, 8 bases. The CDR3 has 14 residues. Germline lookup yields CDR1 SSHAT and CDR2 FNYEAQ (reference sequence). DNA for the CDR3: TGTGCTTTACAGGGGGGGGGTAGCACAGATACGCAGTATTTT. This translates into CALQGGGSTDTQYF.